A single sample gave rise to the 19 T cell receptor beta chains below, sequenced in a study of cytomegalovirus exposure and HLA in healthy donors. Primers for the PCR totalled 60 Vbeta and 13 Jbeta. Measured with immunoSEQ multiplex PCR; TCRdb has only the in-frame clones, and not every one. The sample lists roughly 180,000 clones, over 60% occurring once. The sample was PBMCs. The source is a man younger than 35 in good health and CMV-seronegative.

Only one count was recorded for this clone. The V call is TRBV6-4, the J call TRBJ2-1, with TRBD1 matching over 10 bases. With V trimmed by 4 bases and J by 3 bases, 3 bases remained unmatched. The V gene's germline CDR1 is MRHNA and CDR2 SNTAGT. The CDR3 covers 15 residues. The CDR3 is CASSARTGGYNEQFF. The DNA for the CDR3 is TGTGCCAGCAGTGCAAGGACAGGGGGCTACAATGAGCAGTTCTTC.

The rearrangement joins TRBV2 to TRBJ1-6, with 7 bases aligning to TRBD1. This CDR3 is built from 14 residues. J was trimmed by 9 bases and V by 11 bases; bases with no gene match: 13. Germline values: CDR1 SNHLY, CDR2 FYNNEI. CDR3: CASDQTGLGSPLHF. CDR3 bases: TGTGCCTCCGATCAGACAGGGTTAGGTTCACCCCTCCACTTT.

This chain connects TRBV10-3 to TRBJ2-7, with D tentatively TRBD2 (5 bases). Looked up from germline, CDR1 is ENHRY and CDR2 is SYGVKD. The CDR3 has 14 amino acids. Between the trimmed V and J ends, which lost 3 bases and 7 bases, there was a span of 16 bases. The CDR3 region is CAISESSISEEQYF. The CDR3 DNA sequence: TGTGCCATCAGTGAATCTAGCATCTCTGAGGAGCAGTACTTC.

This clone was observed once. V is TRBV18 and J is TRBJ1-2; D perhaps matches TRBD1 (6 bases). The CDR3 sequence is 16 residues long. The V and J ends lost 4 bases and 4 bases respectively, with 19 bases between them. Per germline, CDR1 KGHSH and CDR2 LQKENI. The CDR3 loop reads CASSRQASGQGYGYTF. For the CDR3, the DNA is TGTGCCAGCTCACGACAGGCGTCGGGGCAAGGCTATGGCTACACCTTC.

This chain uses TRBV30 with TRBJ1-2, with a possible D match to TRBD1 (5 bases). The CDR3 is made up of 14 amino acids. V was cut by 2 bases and J by 5 bases, with 15 bases left in between. The germline gives CDR1 GTSNPN, CDR2 SVGIG (reference sequence). CDR3 coding DNA: TGTGCCTGGAGTCGAGGGGTGGGGGGTTATGGCTACACCTTC. Translated: CAWSRGVGGYGYTF.

The V gene is TRBV5-1, the J gene TRBJ1-4, with TRBD1 as a possible D gene (5 bases). Trimming removed 0 bases at V and 12 bases at J, with 18 bases between. This CDR3 contains 15 residues. CDR1 is SGHRS, CDR2 YFSETQ, per germline. The DNA of the CDR3 is TGCGCCAGCAGCTTGGCCGGCCAGGGTATCTCGGAACTGTTTTTT. It translates to CASSLAGQGISELFF.

The rearrangement joins TRBV7-2 to TRBJ1-2, with D possibly TRBD1 on 6 matching bases. The length of the CDR3 is 14 residues. Trimming left V 5 bases short and J 1 base short, with 11 bases between. Germline V gives CDR1 SGHTA, CDR2 FQGNSA. CDR3 in amino acids: CASSEKGVNYGYTF. DNA for the CDR3: TGTGCCAGCAGCGAGAAGGGGGTTAACTATGGCTACACCTTC.

The J gene is TRBJ1-2, the V gene TRBV5-6; D may be TRBD1 (5 bases). Between the trimmed V and J ends, which lost 0 bases and 2 bases, there was a span of 5 bases. The CDR3 is 13 residues long. Germline CDR1 reads SGHDT; CDR2 reads YYEEEE. The DNA for the CDR3 is TGTGCCAGCAGCTTGGGACAGAACTATGGCTACACCTTC. Protein: CASSLGQNYGYTF.

The rearrangement links TRBV2 to TRBJ2-3; the D is unclear. V shed 0 bases and J shed 6 bases, with 19 bases lying between them. The CDR3 spans 17 residues. The germline gives CDR1 SNHLY, CDR2 FYNNEI. The CDR3 DNA sequence: TGTGCCAGCAGTGAAGCTTTGGCAGGCTACTTGGTGGATACGCAGTATTTT. Amino acids: CASSEALAGYLVDTQYF. Full variable domain (rest looked up from reference TRBV2 and TRBJ2-3): EPEVTQTPSHQVTQMGQEVILRCVPISNHLYFYWYRQILGQKVEFLVSFYNNEISEKSEIFDDQFSVERPDGSNFTLKIRSTKLEDSAMYFCASSEALAGYLVDTQYFGPGTRLTVL.

The V call is TRBV5-6, the J call TRBJ2-1, with 7 positions matching TRBD1. V shed 4 bases and J 1 base; nucleotides not matched to a gene: 11. Per the germline V gene, CDR1 is SGHDT and CDR2 is YYEEEE. This CDR3 has 17 residues. For the CDR3, the DNA is TGTGCCAGCAGCCTACGACAGGGATTTAGGTCCTACAATGAGCAGTTCTTC. Its translation: CASSLRQGFRSYNEQFF.

This rearrangement joins TRBV10-1 to TRBJ2-5, with 11 bases fitting TRBD2. CDR1 WNHNN and CDR2 SYGVQD come from the germline V gene (reference sequence). V lost 3 bases and J lost 4; bases outside the gene matches: 13. This CDR3 contains 18 residues. The CDR3 DNA is TGCGCCAGCAGTGAAGGGGTTAGCGGGAGGGCCTTGGGAGAGACCCAGTACTTC. Its protein is CASSEGVSGRALGETQYF.

The V gene is TRBV7-9, the J gene TRBJ1-1, with D possibly TRBD1 on 6 matching bases. The CDR3 spans 13 residues. V lost 4 bases and J lost 2, with 8 bases in between. The V gene's germline CDR1 is SEHNR and CDR2 FQNEAQ (reference sequence). The CDR3 region is CASSWTENTEAFF. The CDR3 DNA is TGTGCCAGCAGCTGGACAGAAAACACTGAAGCTTTCTTT. Full variable domain (rest looked up from reference TRBV7-9 and TRBJ1-1): DTGVSQNPRHKITKRGQNVTFRCDPISEHNRLYWYRQTLGQGPEFLTYFQNEAQLEKSRLLSDRFSAERPKGSFSTLEIQRTEQGDSAMYLCASSWTENTEAFFGQGTRLTVV.

The gene calls are TRBV29-1 and TRBJ1-2; D gene ambiguous. Per germline, CDR1 SQVTM and CDR2 ANQGSEA. CDR3 length: 11 amino acids. V lost 0 bases, J lost 5 bases, and 4 bases lay in between. As DNA, the CDR3 is TGCAGCGTTGAAGATCGGTATGGCTACACCTTC. Amino acids: CSVEDRYGYTF.

This chain uses TRBV9 with TRBJ1-6; D gene uncertain. Germline CDR1 is SGDLS and CDR2 is YYNGEE. The CDR3 covers 13 residues. V lost 5 bases to trimming and J lost 7 bases, with 10 bases between them. CDR3 amino acids: CASRGSLNSPLHF. CDR3 nucleotide sequence: TGTGCCAGCAGGGGGAGTCTCAATTCACCCCTCCACTTT.

The V gene is TRBV10-3, the J gene TRBJ2-1; no reliable D call. Germline CDR1 ENHRY, CDR2 SYGVKD. The CDR3 extends over 11 amino acids. V was shortened by 8 bases and J by 4 bases, with 6 bases between the two germline ends. CDR3 protein: CAIGQYNEQFF. CDR3 in DNA: TGTGCCATCGGTCAGTACAATGAGCAGTTCTTC.

The chain joins TRBV2 to TRBJ2-5, with unresolved D. V was cut by 7 bases and J by 4 bases, with 13 bases left in between. Germline V lookup: CDR1 SNHLY, CDR2 FYNNEI. CDR3 size: 13 residues. The CDR3: CASTPRNGETQYF. The CDR3 nucleotides are TGTGCCAGCACCCCGCGGAACGGAGAGACCCAGTACTTC.

The V and J genes are TRBV6-6 and TRBJ2-3; maybe TRBD1 (5 bases). Per germline, CDR1 MNHNY and CDR2 SVGAGI (reference sequence). Trimming stripped 3 bases from V and 1 base from J, with 11 bases between. There are 15 residues in the CDR3. The CDR3 nucleotides read TGTGCCAGCAGTTATCAGGGCAGCCGCACAGATACGCAGTATTTT. Its protein product is CASSYQGSRTDTQYF.

J is TRBJ1-2 and V is TRBV5-4, with 7 bases that match TRBD1. The CDR3 consists of 18 residues. Germline trimming cut 2 bases from V and 6 bases from J; bases unmatched to any gene: 19. CDR1 and CDR2 from the germline V gene are SGHNT and YYREEE (reference sequence). The CDR3 reads CASSLALGARGKGDGYTF. DNA of the CDR3: TGTGCCAGCAGCTTAGCGTTAGGGGCCAGGGGGAAAGGAGATGGCTACACCTTC.

The V call is TRBV5-1, the J call TRBJ2-5; D is possibly TRBD2 (5 bases). The length of the CDR3 is 15 residues. The V end was cut by 4 bases, the J end by 5 bases, with 18 bases between. The germline V gene has CDR1 SGHRS and CDR2 YFSETQ. CDR3 nucleotide sequence: TGCGCCAGCAGCCCTATTCGGGGTTCGAGGGAGACCCAGTACTTC. Translating it yields CASSPIRGSRETQYF.